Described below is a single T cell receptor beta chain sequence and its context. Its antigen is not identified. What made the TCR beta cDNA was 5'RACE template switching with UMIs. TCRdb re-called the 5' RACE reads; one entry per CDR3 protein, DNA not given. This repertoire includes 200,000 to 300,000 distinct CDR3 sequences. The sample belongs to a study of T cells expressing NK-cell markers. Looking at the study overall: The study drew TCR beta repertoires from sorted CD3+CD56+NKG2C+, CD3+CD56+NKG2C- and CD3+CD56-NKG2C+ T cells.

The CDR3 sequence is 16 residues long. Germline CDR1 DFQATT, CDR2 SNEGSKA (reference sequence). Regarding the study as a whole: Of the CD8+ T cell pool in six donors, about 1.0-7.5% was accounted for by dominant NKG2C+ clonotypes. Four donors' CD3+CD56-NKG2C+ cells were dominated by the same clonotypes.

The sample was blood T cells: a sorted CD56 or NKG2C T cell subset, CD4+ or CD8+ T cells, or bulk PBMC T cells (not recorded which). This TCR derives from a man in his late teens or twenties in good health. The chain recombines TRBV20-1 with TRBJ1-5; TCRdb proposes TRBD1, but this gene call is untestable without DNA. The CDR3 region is CSAKIDRGLGNQPQHF.